The next 28 T cell receptor beta chains were all read from a single sample in a study of OX40 agonist ivuxolimab in advanced cancers. Method: immunoSEQ multiplex PCR; TCRdb's copy keeps in-frame clones and lacks some. The top ten hold over 9.5% of the sample, which has about 73,000 clones, about 87% seen once. The material sequenced was CD4+ or CD8+ T cells sorted from blood, taken in a trial of the OX40 agonist ivuxolimab. All receptors derive from an adult with an advanced solid tumor such as melanoma, head and neck, liver or kidney cancer.

V and J are TRBV30 and TRBJ1-1; 9 bases map to TRBD1. With 4 bases clipped from V and 1 base from J, the junction kept 13 bases outside the gene matches. Germline V gene lookup returns CDR1 GTSNPN and CDR2 SVGIG (reference sequence). This CDR3 spans 17 amino acids. The CDR3 sequence is CAWNTNTGGAWNTEAFF. The DNA of the CDR3 is TGTGCCTGGAACACCAACACAGGGGGCGCCTGGAACACTGAAGCTTTCTTT.

V gene TRBV7-8 combines with J gene TRBJ2-4, with a weak D call TRBD1 (6 bases). V gave up 7 bases and J gave up 0 bases, with 16 bases separating them. CDR3 length: 16 residues. Germline V gives CDR1 SGHVS, CDR2 FQNEAQ. This CDR3 is CASNQGPVLAKNIQYF. The CDR3 DNA sequence: TGTGCCAGCAACCAGGGGCCAGTTCTAGCCAAAAACATTCAGTACTTC.

The chain couples TRBV5-4 to TRBJ1-1; D possibly corresponds to TRBD1 (6 bases). V was shortened by 0 bases and J by 0 bases, with 9 bases between the two germline ends. Germline values: CDR1 SGHNT, CDR2 YYREEE (reference sequence). This CDR3 has 15 residues. In DNA, the CDR3 is TGTGCCAGCAGCTTGGGGGGACACCTGAACACTGAAGCTTTCTTT. Protein product: CASSLGGHLNTEAFF.

This clone has just one count. This chain connects TRBV7-9 to TRBJ2-5; D is uncertain. The CDR3 length is 13 residues. Trimming removed 6 bases at V and 4 bases at J, with 12 bases between. The V gene's germline CDR1 is SEHNR and CDR2 FQNEAQ (reference sequence). The CDR3 DNA is TGTGCCAGCAGATCGCCCTCCGGAGAGACCCAGTACTTC. Residues: CASRSPSGETQYF.

V and J are TRBV7-9 and TRBJ2-1; no definite D call. V was cut by 1 base and J by 4 bases, with 8 bases left in between. The germline V gene has CDR1 SEHNR and CDR2 FQNEAQ (reference sequence). The CDR3 is 14 amino acids. The DNA of the CDR3 is TGTGCCAGCAGCTTAGTAACACCTTACAATGAGCAGTTCTTC. Its translation: CASSLVTPYNEQFF.

This clone has a single count. This chain links TRBV7-9 with TRBJ2-1; 14 nucleotides line up with TRBD2. Germline V gene lookup returns CDR1 SEHNR and CDR2 FQNEAQ (reference sequence). The CDR3 length is 18 residues. V dropped 5 bases and J dropped 8; count of bases not matched to a gene: 14. CDR3 region: CASSEPGTSGGPGDEQFF. The CDR3 bases are TGTGCCAGCAGCGAACCCGGGACTAGCGGGGGTCCAGGGGATGAGCAGTTCTTC.

The V call is TRBV28, the J call TRBJ2-2, with D possibly matching TRBD2 (5 bases). This CDR3 is 12 amino acids long. Deletions cut 5 bases from V and 7 bases from J, with 8 bases between. Germline V gene sequence: CDR1 MDHEN, CDR2 SYDVKM. CDR3 coding DNA: TGTGCCAGCAGTAAGAGGGTCGGGGAGCTGTTTTTT. Its translation is CASSKRVGELFF.

The chain is built from TRBV19 and TRBJ2-6, with TRBD1 matching over 7 bases. J gave up 2 bases and V 6 bases, and 4 bases lay outside the gene matches. Per germline, CDR1 LNHDA and CDR2 SQIVND (reference sequence). This CDR3 spans 15 amino acids. CDR3 protein: CASRMGTAGANVLTF. The DNA of the CDR3 is TGTGCCAGTAGAATGGGGACAGCTGGGGCCAACGTCCTGACTTTC.

A few counts support this clone. The chain joins TRBV6-5 to TRBJ2-1; 10 bases align to TRBD2. The CDR3 is 16 residues long. V lost 0 bases to trimming and J lost 4 bases; unmatched junction nucleotides: 3. Germline-derived CDR1 and CDR2 are MNHEY and SVGAGI. This chain's CDR3 is CASSYSSGGPYNEQFF. CDR3 bases: TGTGCCAGCAGTTACTCTAGCGGGGGGCCTTACAATGAGCAGTTCTTC.

This chain joins TRBV10-1 and TRBJ2-1; D is unclear. Trimming stripped 0 bases from V and 8 bases from J, with 5 bases between. CDR1 WNHNN and CDR2 SYGVQD come from the germline V gene (reference sequence). The CDR3 has 12 amino acids. CDR3: CASSESSDEQFF. The CDR3 DNA sequence: TGCGCCAGCAGTGAGTCGTCTGATGAGCAGTTCTTC.

The chain uses TRBV7-6 and TRBJ2-7; D unclear. Deletions cut 3 bases from V and 2 bases from J, with 8 bases between. Germline values: CDR1 SGHVS, CDR2 FNYEAQ. The CDR3 has 13 residues. The CDR3 bases are TGTGCCAGCAGCTTGGCGGCGGCCTACGAGCAGTACTTC. It translates to CASSLAAAYEQYF.

The V and J genes are TRBV5-6 and TRBJ2-2, with 9 bases lining up with TRBD2. The germline gives CDR1 SGHDT, CDR2 YYEEEE. The CDR3 consists of 19 residues. V was pared by 3 bases and J by 4 bases, with 16 bases of the junction left unmatched. The CDR3 coding sequence is TGTGCCAGCAGCTCTGGGGTCATGGCGGGAGGGCCAAGCACCGGGGAGCTGTTTTTT. Encoded protein: CASSSGVMAGGPSTGELFF.

The J gene is TRBJ2-5, the V gene TRBV30; possibly TRBD1 or TRBD2 for D (6 bases each). The CDR3 is 16 amino acids. From germline, CDR1 is GTSNPN and CDR2 SVGIG (reference sequence). Trimming left V 1 base short and J 5 bases short, with 20 bases between. The DNA of the CDR3 is TGTGCCTGGAGTGCTCGTCTCACTCGGGGGCTGGAGACCCAGTACTTC. Protein: CAWSARLTRGLETQYF.

The chain is built from TRBV27 and TRBJ1-2; D is unclear. Germline V gene sequence: CDR1 MNHEY, CDR2 SMNVEV (reference sequence). This CDR3 has 12 residues. Trimming removed 5 bases from V and 7 bases from J, with 11 bases in between. The CDR3 nucleotides are TGTGCCAGCAGTCCGCGGGGTGGTGGCTACACCTTC. This sequence encodes CASSPRGGGYTF.

V gene TRBV7-8 combines with J gene TRBJ2-1; 11 nucleotides agree with TRBD2. The ends lost 2 bases at V and 3 bases at J; junction bases unmatched: 0. This CDR3 is 15 amino acids long. CDR1 is SGHVS and CDR2 is FQNEAQ in the germline V gene. CDR3 in DNA: TGTGCCAGCAGCTTAACTAGCGGGGGCTACAATGAGCAGTTCTTC. Its protein is CASSLTSGGYNEQFF.

The chain employs TRBV6-5 and TRBJ2-1, with 7 bases that match TRBD2. J lost 6 bases, V lost 5 bases, and 7 bases had no gene match. Per the germline V gene, CDR1 is MNHEY and CDR2 is SVGAGI. The CDR3 has 14 amino acids. CDR3 DNA sequence: TGTGCCAGCAGTGCCTGGACTAGTGGCAATGAGCAGTTCTTC. Protein: CASSAWTSGNEQFF.

This clone was observed a handful of times. This chain joins TRBV15 and TRBJ1-1; D not certain. Germline V gives CDR1 LNHNV, CDR2 YYDKDF (reference sequence). The CDR3 contains 15 residues. V gave up 0 bases and J gave up 1 base, with 9 bases separating them. CDR3 DNA: TGTGCCACCAGCAGAGATCGGGCTAGGAACACTGAAGCTTTCTTT. Translated, it gives CATSRDRARNTEAFF. The complete variable domain, with remaining parts taken from reference TRBV15 and TRBJ1-1, reads DAMVIQNPRYQVTQFGKPVTLSCSQTLNHNVMYWYQQKSSQAPKLLFHYYDKDFNNEADTPDNFQSRRPNTSFCFLDIRSPGLGDTAMYLCATSRDRARNTEAFFGQGTRLTVV.

The rearrangement links TRBV5-1 to TRBJ2-5; possible D gene TRBD1, 6 bases. TRBJ2-7 explains the end of the DNA better; the J call may be wrong. The CDR3 extends over 15 amino acids. Germline assignment: CDR1 SGHRS and CDR2 YFSETQ. The CDR3: CASSLTGLGAYEQYF. The CDR3, as DNA: TGCGCCAGCAGCTTGACAGGGCTCGGGGCCTACGAGCAGTACTTC.

The chain uses TRBV19 and TRBJ2-7, with 7 bases matching TRBD1. With V trimmed by 3 bases and J by 2 bases, 1 base remained unmatched. The germline CDR1 and CDR2 sequences are LNHDA and SQIVND (reference sequence). The CDR3 consists of 13 residues. The CDR3: CASSIGTAYEQYF. The CDR3, as DNA: TGTGCCAGTAGTATCGGGACAGCCTACGAGCAGTACTTC.

The CDR3 nucleotides read TGTGCCAGCAGCCCCCTGGGCTACGAGCAGTACTTC. Translation gives CASSPLGYEQYF. The chain joins TRBV27 to TRBJ2-7; D uncertain. V lost 6 bases to trimming and J lost 3 bases, with 9 bases between them. CDR3 length equals 12 residues. CDR1 is MNHEY, CDR2 SMNVEV, per germline (reference sequence).

The chain employs TRBV7-6 and TRBJ1-1, with D hard to call. This CDR3 has 13 amino acids. Looked up from germline, CDR1 is SGHVS and CDR2 is FNYEAQ. Trimming cost V 3 bases and J 4 bases, with 9 bases left between them. DNA for the CDR3: TGTGCCAGCAGCTTTGGGGTAGTCACTGAAGCTTTCTTT. Amino acid sequence: CASSFGVVTEAFF.

The gene calls are TRBV4-1 and TRBJ2-4, with D perhaps TRBD1 or TRBD2 (5 bases each). V lost 0 bases to trimming and J lost 0 bases, with 9 bases between them. This CDR3 contains 16 residues. Germline CDR1 and CDR2: MGHRA and YSYEKL. The CDR3 is CASSQDGGRAKNIQYF. The CDR3 DNA reads as TGCGCCAGCAGCCAAGATGGGGGTAGAGCCAAAAACATTCAGTACTTC.

This clone was counted a few times. The chain combines TRBV4-1 with TRBJ2-1, with no clear D. This CDR3 spans 14 amino acids. From germline, CDR1 is MGHRA and CDR2 YSYEKL. Trimming removed 1 base from V and 5 bases from J, with 9 bases in between. The CDR3 spells CASSQVPSNNEQFF. CDR3 coding DNA: TGCGCCAGCAGCCAAGTGCCGAGCAACAATGAGCAGTTCTTC.

V usage is TRBV27 and J usage is TRBJ1-6; tentative D call: TRBD1 (5 bases). Trimming took off 6 bases at V and 9 bases at J, with 12 bases between the two ends. Germline CDR1 and CDR2: MNHEY and SMNVEV (reference sequence). The length of the CDR3 is 13 residues. CDR3 sequence reads: CASRTGGSSPLHF. The CDR3 region has the DNA TGTGCCAGCAGAACAGGAGGTAGTTCACCCCTCCACTTT.

V gene TRBV27 combines with J gene TRBJ2-2; 8 bases are shared with TRBD2. Trimming took 10 bases from V and 7 from J; bases not matched to a gene: 11. CDR3 size: 14 residues. In germline, CDR1 is MNHEY, CDR2 SMNVEV (reference sequence). CDR3 coding DNA: TGTGCCACCAAGATACGGGGGGGCGACGGGGAGCTGTTTTTT. This translates into CATKIRGGDGELFF.

The gene calls are TRBV15 and TRBJ1-5, with D unclear. Trimming took 0 bases from V and 2 from J, leaving 8 bases between them. The CDR3 covers 15 residues. Germline CDR1 and CDR2: LNHNV and YYDKDF (reference sequence). The CDR3 coding sequence is TGTGCCACCAGCAGAGATCAAAGGGGCAATCAGCCCCAGCATTTT. Amino acids: CATSRDQRGNQPQHF.

The chain carries TRBV15 and TRBJ2-7, with TRBD2 matching over 10 bases. V lost 1 base to trimming and J lost 4 bases; unmatched junction nucleotides: 10. This CDR3 is 17 amino acids long. CDR1 is LNHNV, CDR2 YYDKDF, per germline (reference sequence). The CDR3 DNA reads as TGTGCCACCAGCAGAGGAACGATGAGCGGGAGGGTGTACGAGCAGTACTTC. It translates to CATSRGTMSGRVYEQYF.

V usage is TRBV7-7 and J usage is TRBJ2-2; D possibly matches TRBD1 or TRBD2 (5 bases each). V lost 0 bases to trimming and J lost 6 bases, with 11 bases between them. CDR3 length: 15 residues. Per the germline V gene, CDR1 is SSHAT and CDR2 is FNYEAQ (reference sequence). This CDR3 is CASSLAGVPSGELFF. CDR3 bases: TGTGCCAGCAGCTTAGCGGGGGTACCATCCGGGGAGCTGTTTTTT.